This T cell receptor (beta chain) was documented in a study of T cells in Graves' hyperthyroidism and ophthalmopathy (dated 2019 in TCRdb). Regarding the complete study: Peripheral blood was sampled at the time of initial diagnosis, prior to any treatment. To identify distinguishing TCR V-J signatures, a discovery cohort of about 95 patients was used, comprising 40 to 45 with Graves' ophthalmopathy and some 57 with stable Graves' hyperthyroidism. Whether ophthalmopathy could be predicted prospectively was tested in an independent validation cohort made up of 18 to 20 hyperthyroidism patients plus 17 patients who later progressed to ophthalmopathy. The 75 to 100 discovery patients were randomly split 7:3 into training and test sets. Thyroid tissue and blood T-cell repertoires from roughly 6 Graves' hyperthyroidism patients were also compared in the study. After sampling, hyperthyroidism patients received methimazole starting at 30 mg daily, and ophthalmopathy patients received high-dose intravenous methylprednisolone. TCR Vbeta CDR3 sequencing of roughly 140 peripheral blood samples (roughly 43 ophthalmopathy, around 80 hyperthyroidism and roughly 17 progressor patients) is reported in the paper.

Amplification of TCR beta CDR3 regions was carried out from RNA transcripts. The TCR CDR3 was subjected to a first round of RT-PCR using the HTBI primer set and the Qiagen OneStep RT-PCR kit. A second multiplex PCR round built the libraries, followed by size selection and purification. Libraries were sequenced paired-end with 100 bp reads on an Illumina HiSeq2000. Processing in the source paper ran as follows. Raw data were processed with SOAPnuke, discarding reads with adapters, uncalled bases, mean Phred below 15, or no exact constant-primer or identifier match. High-quality paired reads were merged with COPE v1.2.5, and unique nucleotide sequences were defined as clonotypes. MiTCR v1.1 was used to align clonotypes to the IMGT TRBV, TRBD and TRBJ reference segments. The analysis was restricted to V-J combinations with a frequency above 0.0001, which together covered roughly 99% of the repertoires. The TCS score was defined as F50 (clonal expansion) divided by E x V (chaos), with BLOSUM62-based TCRdist calculated between CDR3 peptides within each V-J. Welch's t-statistics and random forest reduced around 520 V-J features to under 15, which were used in a naive Bayes classifier (R e1071). The public sequencing data were trimmed at Q25 with fastp and processed into clonotypes with MiXCR by TCRdb, which kept only in-frame beta chains. Records with the same CDR3 protein are collapsed into one entry carrying the most frequent genes and DNA. The V and J calls follow TCRdb's processing rather than the paper's. The sample table shows under 350,000 distinct CDR3 sequences, and 15% to 20% are seen once. The top ten clones comprise around 57% of the sample.

The trim is 6 bases for V and 6 bases for J, with a gap of 21 bases between the germline ends. The CDR3 numbers 15 residues from cysteine through phenylalanine. Only the CDR3 region is kept as DNA, spanning 45 bases read in frame from base 1. Ophthalmopathy patients had moderately to severely active disease, with a Clinical Activity Score of 3 or more, a NOSPECS grade of 4 or more, and a disease duration of less than 3 months. Patients with uncontrolled infections, other autoimmune diseases, pregnancy or lactation were excluded. Clinical symptoms, serum thyroxine and TRAb, thyroid ultrasound, and orbital computed tomography formed the basis for the diagnoses. PBMCs were isolated from approximately 10 ml of fresh peripheral blood by Ficoll-Paque density gradient centrifugation. Trizol reagent was used to extract total RNA, and RNA quality was then checked on an Agilent 2100 Bioanalyzer. The study at large found these results: No statistical method was used to fix the sample size in advance, and group allocation was not hidden from the investigators. Ophthalmopathy was separated from stable hyperthyroidism by a 13 V-J signature model, with about 88% sensitivity and roughly 81% specificity obtained in cross-validation and 80%/75% obtained in testing. Most expanded thyroid clonotypes (frequency above 0.001) were also detected in blood, suggesting blood repertoires may reflect thyroid immune responses. In validation, the model predicted progression to ophthalmopathy with 65% to 71% sensitivity and 72% to 85% specificity, a median of 6.5 months before onset.

This clonotype came up many times. Its antigen remains undetermined. No base-level quality is on record; no much larger clone is a single base apart. Sample: blood. The clonotype originates from a woman aged 55-75 years with Graves' ophthalmopathy. Recombination joined TRBV12-3 or TRBV12-4 with TRBJ2-7; the D gene is possibly TRBD2, with 6 bases matching. The DNA is as follows: TGTGCCAGCAGCGCTCAAGGGACTCCGTTAGCCGAGCAGTACTTC. It translates to CASSAQGTPLAEQYF.